A selection of T cell receptor beta chains follows, all from one sample in a study of cytomegalovirus exposure and HLA in healthy donors. The protocol was immunoSEQ multiplex PCR, while the TCRdb copy is restricted to in-frame clones and leaves out a portion. The repertoire holds 150,000 or so clones, with more than 75% as singletons. The material sequenced was PBMCs. These receptors all stem from a man aged 25 to 40 in good health and CMV-seropositive. Both conserved end residues are part of each CDR3. The order of the fields is clone size, D gene, CDR3 length, V gene, J gene, CDR3 DNA, CDR3 protein. D genes are given only for firm matches. The size entry is marked missing in some rows and otherwise reads once, few, many or a size class.

NA	NA	15	TRBV9	TRBJ2-2	TGTGCCAGCAGCGTTACGGGAACGAAGGCCGGGGAGCTGTTTTTT	CASSVTGTKAGELFF
few	TRBD2	15	TRBV9	TRBJ2-1	TGTGCCAGCAGCGCCGGACTAGGGCAATTCTATGAGCAGTTCTTC	CASSAGLGQFYEQFF
few	TRBD2	15	TRBV5-6	TRBJ2-5	TGTGCCAGCAGCTTTTTAGCGGGAGAGGCAGAGACCCAGTACTTC	CASSFLAGEAETQYF
few	NA	16	TRBV7-9	TRBJ1-2	TGTGCCAGCAGCTTACCCAGCAAGACACCAAACTATGGCTACACCTTC	CASSLPSKTPNYGYTF
NA	TRBD2	16	TRBV7-3	TRBJ2-2	TGTGCCAGCAGCCCCGGACTAGCGGAGAACACCGGGGAGCTGTTTTTT	CASSPGLAENTGELFF
NA	NA	14	TRBV7-9	TRBJ2-1	TGTGCCAGCAGCTTAGCCATAGCCGGGGGAAAGCAGTTCTTC	CASSLAIAGGKQFF
NA	NA	16	TRBV5-1	TRBJ1-2	TGCGCCAGCAGCTTGACAGGGACTAACTCCAACTATGGCTACACCTTC	CASSLTGTNSNYGYTF
NA	TRBD2	17	TRBV18	TRBJ2-1	TGTGCCAGCTCACCGGGTCTCAACGGACTAGCGTACAATGAGCAGTTCTTC	CASSPGLNGLAYNEQFF
NA	NA	17	TRBV27	TRBJ2-1	TGTGCCAGCAGTTTCGGGACCAGGCGGGACTCCTACAATGAGCAGTTCTTC	CASSFGTRRDSYNEQFF
NA	NA	16	TRBV4-2	TRBJ1-2	TGTGCCAGCAGCCAAGATTCCCCTTCTCAGGACTATGGCTACACCTTC	CASSQDSPSQDYGYTF
NA	NA	13	TRBV7-6	TRBJ2-2	TGTGCCAGCAGCTCAGGGCCCACCGGGGAGCTGTTTTTT	CASSSGPTGELFF
few	TRBD2	15	TRBV28	TRBJ2-7	TGTGCCAGCAGTTTATTTGCTAGCGGGAGTCTCGAGCAGTACTTC	CASSLFASGSLEQYF
few	NA	14	TRBV6-1	TRBJ2-7	TGTGCCAGCAGTGATGCGGGGTTTGGCTACGAGCAGTACTTC	CASSDAGFGYEQYF
NA	NA	12	TRBV29-1	TRBJ1-5	TGCAGCGTTAGTTCAGGCAATCAGCCCCAGCATTTT	CSVSSGNQPQHF
NA	NA	14	TRBV5-6	TRBJ1-1	TGTGCCAGCAGCTCCTACGGTCGCGACACTGAAGCTTTCTTT	CASSSYGRDTEAFF
NA	TRBD1	14	TRBV2	TRBJ1-5	TGTGCCAGCAGTGACGGGACAGGGGGTCAGCCCCAGCATTTT	CASSDGTGGQPQHF
NA	NA	15	TRBV27	TRBJ2-1	TGTGCCAGCACCGATCGACGGAGCTCCTACAATGAGCAGTTCTTC	CASTDRRSSYNEQFF
NA	TRBD1	16	TRBV19	TRBJ1-5	TGTGCCAGTAGTGTACGCCCGGGACAGGGAAATCAGCCCCAGCATTTT	CASSVRPGQGNQPQHF
NA	TRBD2	15	TRBV19	TRBJ2-7	TGTGCCAGTACCCCATCGGGGACTACCTTGGGGGAGCAGTACTTC	CASTPSGTTLGEQYF
NA	NA	14	TRBV9	TRBJ2-3	TGTGCCAGCAGCGTAACGGGGAAAGGAGATACGCAGTATTTT	CASSVTGKGDTQYF
NA	TRBD1	14	TRBV29-1	TRBJ1-4	TGCAGCGTTCGAGGGGGCGGATCTAATGAAAAACTGTTTTTT	CSVRGGGSNEKLFF
NA	TRBD1	17	TRBV5-4	TRBJ1-2	TGTGCCAGCAGCTTAGGGGCGGGGACAGGGGGAAACTATGGCTACACCTTC	CASSLGAGTGGNYGYTF
NA	NA	16	TRBV5-1	TRBJ2-7	TGCGCCAGCAGCTTGGGTGGGGCTGATGGTAGACCCGAGCAGTACTTC	CASSLGGADGRPEQYF
NA	NA	16	TRBV4-1	TRBJ1-3	TGCGCCAGCAGCGCCAGGGGATTTAGCTCTGGAAACACCATATATTTT	CASSARGFSSGNTIYF
few	TRBD1	15	TRBV6-1	TRBJ1-1	TGTGCCAGCAGTGAAGCGGGACAGCGGGACACTGAAGCTTTCTTT	CASSEAGQRDTEAFF
NA	NA	13	TRBV19	TRBJ2-3	TGTGCCAGTAGTATTGGAGGGGACGATACGCAGTATTTT	CASSIGGDDTQYF
NA	NA	15	TRBV7-9	TRBJ2-1	TGTGCCAGCAGCTTAGTGGAGGGGTTCTACAATGAGCAGTTCTTC	CASSLVEGFYNEQFF
NA	NA	14	TRBV28	TRBJ2-5	TGTGCCAGCAGTTTCCCGGACATCCAAGAGACCCAGTACTTC	CASSFPDIQETQYF
NA	TRBD2	15	TRBV2	TRBJ2-1	TGTGCCAGCAGAGGACTAGCGGCCTCCTACAATGAGCAGTTCTTC	CASRGLAASYNEQFF
NA	TRBD2	16	TRBV9	TRBJ2-7	TGTGCCAGCAGCGTAGAAAGCGGGGGAAGCTCCTACGAGCAGTACTTC	CASSVESGGSSYEQYF
NA	NA	15	TRBV15	TRBJ2-5	TGTGCCACCAGCAGAGGGGAGGGGGGAGTGGAGACCCAGTACTTC	CATSRGEGGVETQYF
few	NA	15	TRBV4-2	TRBJ1-5	TGTGCCAGCAGCCAAGATGGCAGGGAGGACCAGCCCCAGCATTTT	CASSQDGREDQPQHF
NA	TRBD1	13	TRBV10-3	TRBJ1-5	TGTGCCATCAGTGGACAGGGGAGTCAGCCCCAGCATTTT	CAISGQGSQPQHF
NA	NA	17	TRBV5-5	TRBJ2-5	TGTGCCAGCAGCTTGGGTGTGACTACTGATTACCAAGAGACCCAGTACTTC	CASSLGVTTDYQETQYF
NA	NA	13	TRBV2	TRBJ2-5	TGTGCCAGCAGTCCTGGGAGACAAGAGACCCAGTACTTC	CASSPGRQETQYF
NA	NA	17	TRBV9	TRBJ2-7	TGTGCCAGCAGCCCTGCGAAAAGTTCCGGGGTAGAGCACGAGCAGTACTTC	CASSPAKSSGVEHEQYF
NA	TRBD2	15	TRBV5-1	TRBJ2-1	TGCGCCAGCAGCTTCATAGGCGGGAGGGTTGGTGAGCAGTTCTTC	CASSFIGGRVGEQFF
NA	NA	14	TRBV6-5	TRBJ2-2	TGTGCCAGCAGTTACTCAGCTCGGGCCGGGGAGCTGTTTTTT	CASSYSARAGELFF
NA	TRBD1	15	TRBV18	TRBJ1-6	TGTGCCAGCTCACCTGGGACAGGGGGCAATTCACCCCTCCACTTT	CASSPGTGGNSPLHF
few	NA	14	TRBV7-3	TRBJ2-4	TGTGCCAGCAGCCCATCCGGGGTTTCAAACATTCAGTACTTC	CASSPSGVSNIQYF